This T cell receptor beta chain comes out of a study of shared clonotypes between healthy human individuals. Study-level findings and limits: The study found approximately 5% of naive CD4 clonotypes shared across a handful of donors. Shared clonotypes across all four donors exceeded non-shared ones in generation probability.

On this clone: The antigen is undetermined.

The germline V gene encodes CDR1 SGDLS and CDR2 YYNGEE. The CDR3 is 14 amino acids. V was pared by 4 bases and J by 3 bases, with 5 bases of the junction left unmatched. In the naive CD8 group, cells lacked CD45RO and were positively selected for CCR7, so terminally differentiated effector memory CD45RA+ cells were left out. Only Caucasian adults living in Nashville, Tennessee served as donors. In the authors' workflow: ImmunoSEQ output held junction-only sequences without quality scores, so filtering differed. Profiled with immunoSEQ multiplex PCR; TCRdb holds only in-frame clones, not every one. The D gene and trimming were derived from the DNA, and the V and J assignments and clone size from that table. The sample shows about 870,000 clones, more than 85% of them seen only once.

V gene TRBV9 combines with J gene TRBJ2-7; 9 bases map to TRBD1. This TCR was sampled from a man under 40 in good health. The material sequenced was naive CD8+ T cells sorted from blood. CDR3 amino acids: CASSTRDRVYEQYF. For the CDR3, the DNA is TGTGCCAGCAGCACCCGGGACAGGGTCTACGAGCAGTACTTC. The variable domain in full, completed from reference TRBV9 and TRBJ2-7, reads DSGVTQTPKHLITATGQRVTLRCSPRSGDLSVYWYQQSLDQGLQFLIQYYNGEERAKGNILERFSAQQFPDLHSELNLSSLELGDSALYFCASSTRDRVYEQYFGPGTRLTVT.